The next 18 T cell receptor beta chains were all read from a single sample in a study of CD8 T cells in ankylosing spondylitis. TCRdb itself ran the 5' RACE reads through MiXCR, one entry per CDR3 protein. In the table there are roughly 120,000 distinct CDR3 sequences, around 15% of which are singletons. Sequenced material: blood, either unsorted or a sorted T cell fraction (not recorded which). All receptors derive from a female donor with ankylosing spondylitis or in good health (not recorded which).

This clonotype was found a few times. V is TRBV7-9 and J is TRBJ1-6, with a possible D match to TRBD1 (6 bases). V lost 1 base and J 9 bases, leaving 10 bases between the germline ends. The CDR3 is made up of 14 amino acids. Germline V CDR1 and CDR2: SEHNR, FQNEAQ (reference sequence). CDR3 protein: CASSLEGGGSPLHF. As DNA, the CDR3 is TGTGCCAGCAGCTTAGAGGGGGGAGGTTCACCCCTCCACTTT.

This clonotype appeared many times. J is TRBJ2-3 and V is TRBV20-1; TRBD2 agrees at 9 bases. The CDR3 totals 13 residues. Trimming at V came to 8 bases and at J to 3 bases, leaving 6 bases not matched to a gene. From germline, CDR1 is DFQATT and CDR2 SNEGSKA (reference sequence). CDR3 DNA: TGCAGTATGGCGGGGGGGTGGACAGATACGCAGTATTTT. This sequence encodes CSMAGGWTDTQYF.

This clonotype was observed many times. J is TRBJ2-7 and V is TRBV12-3 or TRBV12-4, with D uncertain. Deletions cut 5 bases from V and 3 bases from J, with 14 bases between. CDR3 size: 14 residues. This chain's CDR3 is CASSSGGPYYEQYF. The CDR3 DNA reads as TGTGCCAGCAGTAGTGGTGGGCCGTACTACGAGCAGTACTTC.

In its sample, this clonotype was seen a few times. The chain uses TRBV28 and TRBJ2-1; D ambiguous. The CDR3 spans 13 residues. Between the trimmed V and J ends, which lost 5 bases and 5 bases, there was a span of 10 bases. Germline CDR1 is MDHEN and CDR2 is SYDVKM. CDR3 region: CASSRPRDNEQFF. The CDR3 DNA sequence: TGTGCCAGCAGTCGGCCCCGGGACAATGAGCAGTTCTTC.

This clonotype occurred many times. The chain couples TRBV28 to TRBJ2-5, with D maybe TRBD2 (5 bases). Trimming pared 3 bases from V and 2 bases from J, leaving 10 bases between. Germline V gene data show CDR1 as MDHEN and CDR2 as SYDVKM. This CDR3 contains 14 residues. CDR3 amino acids: CASSFRSGQETQYF. CDR3 DNA sequence: TGTGCCAGCAGTTTTAGAAGCGGACAAGAGACCCAGTACTTC.

This clonotype was detected many times. The DNA of the CDR3 is TGCAGTGCTGCCGGGACAGGGCGGGGAGAGACCCAGTACTTC. It is translated as CSAAGTGRGETQYF. This chain joins TRBV20-1 and TRBJ2-5; 9 nucleotides align to TRBD1. CDR3 length equals 14 residues. Germline V gene data show CDR1 as DFQATT and CDR2 as SNEGSKA (reference sequence). J gave up 4 bases and V 5 bases, and 8 bases lay outside the gene matches.

This clonotype appeared a few times. This rearrangement joins TRBV11-2 to TRBJ2-7, with a possible D match to TRBD2 (5 bases). Trimming shortened V by 2 bases and J by 6 bases, and 8 bases separated the two germline ends. The V gene's germline CDR1 is SGHAT and CDR2 FQNNGV. The CDR3 runs to 12 residues. CDR3 amino acids: CASSLWESEQYF. The DNA of the CDR3 is TGTGCCAGCAGCTTATGGGAGAGCGAGCAGTACTTC.

Remarks on this clonotype: This may be a read error, as it is one base from a much larger clone. As the CDR3 is not closed by the conserved phenylalanine or tryptophan, this likely results from a read error. The CDR3 region is CASSLEVISYEQYY. The CDR3 bases are TGTGCCAGCAGCTTAGAGGTCATCTCCTACGAGCAGTACTAC. V is TRBV7-9 and J is TRBJ2-7, with D hard to call. This CDR3 has 14 residues. The V and J ends lost 1 base and 0 bases respectively, with 7 bases between them. Germline-derived CDR1 and CDR2 are SEHNR and FQNEAQ (reference sequence).

This clonotype was seen a handful of times. The rearrangement uses TRBV15 and TRBJ1-1, with D possibly matching TRBD1 (6 bases). The CDR3 contains 16 residues. Germline-derived CDR1 and CDR2 are LNHNV and YYDKDF (reference sequence). The V and J ends lost 3 bases and 6 bases respectively, with 20 bases between them. The CDR3: CATSSGTRASDSEAFF. In DNA form, the CDR3 reads TGTGCCACCAGCAGTGGGACAAGGGCCTCCGACTCTGAAGCTTTCTTT.

This clonotype was detected only a few times. CDR3 protein: CASTIGTSGYGAYNEQFF. The CDR3 nucleotides are TGTGCCAGCACCATCGGGACTAGCGGGTATGGGGCCTACAATGAGCAGTTCTTC. The V call is TRBV7-8, the J call TRBJ2-1, with TRBD2 matching over 12 bases. V was clipped by 7 bases and J by 2 bases; unmatched bases: 12. The germline CDR1 and CDR2 sequences are SGHVS and FQNEAQ. The CDR3 contains 18 residues.

This clonotype was recorded a few times. J is TRBJ2-2 and V is TRBV11-3; D is ambiguous. The CDR3 spans 17 residues. Trimming left V 2 bases short and J 5 bases short, with 18 bases between. Germline V gives CDR1 SGHNT, CDR2 YENEEA. For the CDR3, the DNA is TGTGCCAGCAGCTTATCTTTAACGGATTTGTGGACCGGGGAGCTGTTTTTT. Translating it yields CASSLSLTDLWTGELFF.

This clonotype was observed many times. The V and J genes are TRBV7-8 and TRBJ1-1; 7 nucleotides agree with TRBD1. The CDR3 is made up of 17 amino acids. The ends lost 1 base at V and 4 bases at J; junction bases unmatched: 12. Germline V gives CDR1 SGHVS, CDR2 FQNEAQ. CDR3 DNA: TGTGCCAGCAGCTTAGGGACGGACAGGTTTAAACCCACTGAAGCTTTCTTT. Translated, it gives CASSLGTDRFKPTEAFF.

This clonotype was counted a few times. The chain has TRBV20-1 and TRBJ2-7; TRBD2 matches at 9 bases. V was clipped by 5 bases and J by 3 bases; unmatched bases: 8. The CDR3 runs to 14 residues. Germline lookup yields CDR1 DFQATT and CDR2 SNEGSKA (reference sequence). For the CDR3, the DNA is TGCAGTGCTGAACTAGCGGGCCAAATCTACGAGCAGTACTTC. This codes for CSAELAGQIYEQYF.

This clonotype turned up a few times. The rearrangement uses TRBV12-3 or TRBV12-4 and TRBJ2-1, with 12 bases fitting TRBD2. The V gene end was trimmed by 3 bases and the J gene end by 8 bases; junction bases not matched to a gene: 5. This CDR3 spans 15 amino acids. In DNA form, the CDR3 reads TGTGCCAGCAGTTTCGAACTAGCGGGAGGCTATGAGCAGTTCTTC. Translating gives CASSFELAGGYEQFF.

This clonotype has only a few counts. This chain connects TRBV12-3 or TRBV12-4 to TRBJ2-7, with D possibly being TRBD2 (6 bases). The CDR3 covers 12 residues. Trimming removed 9 bases from V and 0 bases from J, with 9 bases in between. The CDR3 sequence is CASSGSSYEQYF. The DNA of the CDR3 is TGTGCCAGTAGCGGAAGCTCCTACGAGCAGTACTTC.

V is TRBV10-3 and J is TRBJ2-1, with TRBD2 matching over 9 bases. The CDR3 is 15 amino acids. The trim removed 7 bases at V and 7 bases at J, leaving 11 bases unmatched. In germline, CDR1 is ENHRY, CDR2 SYGVKD. CDR3 amino acids: CAIKAGGAPRNEQFF. In DNA form, the CDR3 reads TGTGCCATCAAGGCGGGAGGGGCCCCTAGGAATGAGCAGTTCTTC.

This clonotype was observed many times. The chain is built from TRBV20-1 and TRBJ1-6; tentative D call: TRBD1 (6 bases). Germline V CDR1 and CDR2: DFQATT, SNEGSKA (reference sequence). V was clipped by 5 bases and J by 10 bases, with 18 bases between them. This CDR3 is 14 amino acids long. CDR3 amino acids: CSAAGGSGDSPLHF. DNA for the CDR3: TGCAGTGCTGCCGGGGGCTCGGGTGACTCACCCCTCCACTTT.

The V and J genes are TRBV11-2 and TRBJ2-1, with D uncertain. Trimming took 0 bases from V and 5 from J, leaving 17 bases between them. The CDR3 is made up of 17 amino acids. Germline V lookup: CDR1 SGHAT, CDR2 FQNNGV. CDR3: CASSLDLARIHNNEQFF. The CDR3, as DNA: TGTGCCAGCAGCTTAGATTTGGCGCGGATTCACAACAATGAGCAGTTCTTC.